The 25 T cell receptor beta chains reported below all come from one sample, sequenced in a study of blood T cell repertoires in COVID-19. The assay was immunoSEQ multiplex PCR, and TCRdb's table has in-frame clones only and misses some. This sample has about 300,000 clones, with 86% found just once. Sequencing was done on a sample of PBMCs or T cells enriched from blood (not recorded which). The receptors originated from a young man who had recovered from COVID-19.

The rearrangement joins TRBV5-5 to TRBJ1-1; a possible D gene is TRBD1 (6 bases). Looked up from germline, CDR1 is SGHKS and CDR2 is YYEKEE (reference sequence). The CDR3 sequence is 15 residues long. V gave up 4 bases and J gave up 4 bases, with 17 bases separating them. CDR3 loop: CASSILQGFRTEAFF. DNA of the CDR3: TGTGCCAGCAGCATACTACAGGGTTTTCGCACTGAAGCTTTCTTT.

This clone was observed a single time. The CDR3 spells CASSKPGSLSGNTIYF. In nucleotides, the CDR3 is TGTGCCAGCAGTAAACCCGGGAGCCTATCAGGAAACACCATATATTTT. The V gene is TRBV28, the J gene TRBJ1-3; D uncertain. Germline CDR1 and CDR2: MDHEN and SYDVKM. Trimming removed 5 bases at V and 4 bases at J, with 18 bases between. The CDR3 sequence is 16 residues long.

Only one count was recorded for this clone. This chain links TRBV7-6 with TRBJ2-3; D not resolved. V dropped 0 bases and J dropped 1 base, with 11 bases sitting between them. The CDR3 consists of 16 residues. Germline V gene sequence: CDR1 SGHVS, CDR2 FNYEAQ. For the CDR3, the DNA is TGTGCCAGCAGCTTAGCTCCCGATGCGGGCACAGATACGCAGTATTTT. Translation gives CASSLAPDAGTDTQYF.

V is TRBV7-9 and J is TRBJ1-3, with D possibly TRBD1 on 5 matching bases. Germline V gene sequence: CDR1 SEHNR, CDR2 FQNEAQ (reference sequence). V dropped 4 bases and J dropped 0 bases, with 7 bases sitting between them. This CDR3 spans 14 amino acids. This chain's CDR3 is CASSSQGSGNTIYF. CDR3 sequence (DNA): TGTGCCAGCAGCTCTCAGGGCTCTGGAAACACCATATATTTT.

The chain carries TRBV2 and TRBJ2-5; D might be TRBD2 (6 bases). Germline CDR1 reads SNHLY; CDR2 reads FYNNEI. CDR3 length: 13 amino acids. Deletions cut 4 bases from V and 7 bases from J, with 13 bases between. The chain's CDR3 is CASSARDGGTQYF. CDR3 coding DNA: TGTGCCAGCAGTGCGAGGGACGGGGGGACCCAGTACTTC.

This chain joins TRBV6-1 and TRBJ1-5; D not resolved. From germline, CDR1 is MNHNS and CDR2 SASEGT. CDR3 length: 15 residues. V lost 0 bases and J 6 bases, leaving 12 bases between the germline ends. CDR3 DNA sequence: TGTGCCAGCAGTGAAGCCAGGCTCGCTCCTCAGCCCCAGCATTTT. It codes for CASSEARLAPQPQHF.

The DNA for the CDR3 is TGTGCCAGCAGTGAATCGGGACAGGGGCGGAATACGCAGTATTTT. Translating gives CASSESGQGRNTQYF. The V call is TRBV6-1, the J call TRBJ2-3; 10 bases fit TRBD1. V trimming: 2 bases; J trimming: 7 bases; junction bases outside the gene matches: 6. Germline V CDR1 and CDR2: MNHNS, SASEGT. The CDR3 sequence is 15 residues long.

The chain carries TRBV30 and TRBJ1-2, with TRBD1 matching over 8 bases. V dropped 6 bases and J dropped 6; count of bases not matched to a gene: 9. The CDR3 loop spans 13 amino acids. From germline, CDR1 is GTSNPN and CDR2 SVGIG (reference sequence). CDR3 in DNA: TGTGCCTGCATCAGGGGGCGATATGATGGCTACACCTTC. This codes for CACIRGRYDGYTF.

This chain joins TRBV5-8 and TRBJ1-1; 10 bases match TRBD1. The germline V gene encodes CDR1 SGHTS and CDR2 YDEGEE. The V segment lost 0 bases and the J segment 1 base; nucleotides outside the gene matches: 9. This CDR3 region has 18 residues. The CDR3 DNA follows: TGTGCCAGCAGCTTGGCCCGACAGGGGGCGCGTAGGAACACTGAAGCTTTCTTT. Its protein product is CASSLARQGARRNTEAFF.

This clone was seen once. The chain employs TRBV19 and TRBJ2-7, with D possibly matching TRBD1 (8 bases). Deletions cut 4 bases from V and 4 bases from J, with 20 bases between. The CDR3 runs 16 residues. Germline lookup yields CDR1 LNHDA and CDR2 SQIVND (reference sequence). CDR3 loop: CASSTEADRGGYEQYF. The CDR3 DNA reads TGTGCCAGTAGTACCGAAGCCGACAGGGGAGGGTACGAGCAGTACTTC.

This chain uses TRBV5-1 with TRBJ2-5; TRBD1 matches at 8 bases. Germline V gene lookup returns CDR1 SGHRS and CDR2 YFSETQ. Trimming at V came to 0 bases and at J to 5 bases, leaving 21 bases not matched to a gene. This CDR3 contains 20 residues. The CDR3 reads CASSLGPGQGQLFVGETQYF. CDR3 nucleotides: TGCGCCAGCAGCTTGGGGCCCGGACAGGGCCAGCTTTTCGTTGGGGAGACCCAGTACTTC.

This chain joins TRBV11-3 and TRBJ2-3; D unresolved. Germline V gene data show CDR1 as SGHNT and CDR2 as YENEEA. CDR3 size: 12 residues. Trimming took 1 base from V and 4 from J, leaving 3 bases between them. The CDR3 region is CASSLGPDTQYF. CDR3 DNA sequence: TGTGCCAGCAGCTTAGGGCCAGATACGCAGTATTTT.

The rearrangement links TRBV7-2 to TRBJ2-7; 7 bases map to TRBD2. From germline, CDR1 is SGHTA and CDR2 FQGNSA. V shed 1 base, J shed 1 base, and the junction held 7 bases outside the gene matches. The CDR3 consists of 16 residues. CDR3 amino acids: CASSLGIGRLSYEQYF. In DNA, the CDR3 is TGTGCCAGCAGCTTAGGGATCGGGAGGTTGTCCTACGAGCAGTACTTC.

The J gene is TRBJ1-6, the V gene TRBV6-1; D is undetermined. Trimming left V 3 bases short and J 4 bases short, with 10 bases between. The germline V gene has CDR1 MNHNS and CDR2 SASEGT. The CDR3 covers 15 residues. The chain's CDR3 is CASSDTGTYNSPLHF. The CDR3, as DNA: TGTGCCAGCAGTGATACGGGAACATATAATTCACCCCTCCACTTT.

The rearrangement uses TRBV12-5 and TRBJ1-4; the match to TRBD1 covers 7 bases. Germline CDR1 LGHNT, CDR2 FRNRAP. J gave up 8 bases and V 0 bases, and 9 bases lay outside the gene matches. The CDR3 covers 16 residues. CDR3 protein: CASGLVKDRTGEKLFF. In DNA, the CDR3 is TGTGCTAGTGGTTTGGTTAAGGACAGGACCGGGGAAAAACTGTTTTTT.

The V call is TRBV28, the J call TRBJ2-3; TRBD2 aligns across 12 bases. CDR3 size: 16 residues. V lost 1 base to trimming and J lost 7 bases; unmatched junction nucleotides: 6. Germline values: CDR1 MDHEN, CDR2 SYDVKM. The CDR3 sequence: CASSLSTSGSLYTQYF. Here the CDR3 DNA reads TGTGCCAGCAGTTTATCGACTAGCGGGAGTTTGTATACGCAGTATTTT.

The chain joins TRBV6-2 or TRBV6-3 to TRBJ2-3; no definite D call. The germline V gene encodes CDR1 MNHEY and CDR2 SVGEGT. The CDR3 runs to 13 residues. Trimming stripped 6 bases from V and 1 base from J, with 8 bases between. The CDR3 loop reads CASSPSGTDTQYF. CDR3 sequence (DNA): TGTGCCAGCAGCCCCTCCGGCACAGATACGCAGTATTTT.

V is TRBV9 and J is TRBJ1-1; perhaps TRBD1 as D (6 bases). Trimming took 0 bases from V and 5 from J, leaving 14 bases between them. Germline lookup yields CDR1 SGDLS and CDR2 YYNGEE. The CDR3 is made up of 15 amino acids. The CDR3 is CASSVATGGGTEAFF. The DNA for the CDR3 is TGTGCCAGCAGCGTAGCTACGGGGGGCGGAACTGAAGCTTTCTTT.

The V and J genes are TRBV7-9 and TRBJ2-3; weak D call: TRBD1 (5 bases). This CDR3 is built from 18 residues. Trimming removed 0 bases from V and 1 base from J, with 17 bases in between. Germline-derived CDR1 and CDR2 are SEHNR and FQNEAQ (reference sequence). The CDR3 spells CASSLAARERAGTDTQYF. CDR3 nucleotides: TGTGCCAGCAGCTTAGCGGCCAGGGAAAGGGCTGGCACAGATACGCAGTATTTT.

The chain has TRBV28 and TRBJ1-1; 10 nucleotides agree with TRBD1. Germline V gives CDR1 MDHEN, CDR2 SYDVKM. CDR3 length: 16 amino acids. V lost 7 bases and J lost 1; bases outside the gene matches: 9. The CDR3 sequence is CASIQWGQGTNTEAFF. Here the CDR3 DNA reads TGTGCCAGCATCCAGTGGGGACAGGGGACGAACACTGAAGCTTTCTTT. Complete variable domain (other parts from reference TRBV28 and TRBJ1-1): DVKVTQSSRYLVKRTGEKVFLECVQDMDHENMFWYRQDPGLGLRLIYFSYDVKMKEKGDIPEGYSVSREKKERFSLILESASTNQTSMYLCASIQWGQGTNTEAFFGQGTRLTVV.

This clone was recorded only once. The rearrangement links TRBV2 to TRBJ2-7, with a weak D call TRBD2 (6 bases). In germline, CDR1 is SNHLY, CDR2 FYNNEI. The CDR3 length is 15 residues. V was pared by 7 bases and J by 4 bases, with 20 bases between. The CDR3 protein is CASTAGGREWYEQYF. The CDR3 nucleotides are TGTGCCAGCACCGCCGGGGGACGGGAGTGGTACGAGCAGTACTTC.

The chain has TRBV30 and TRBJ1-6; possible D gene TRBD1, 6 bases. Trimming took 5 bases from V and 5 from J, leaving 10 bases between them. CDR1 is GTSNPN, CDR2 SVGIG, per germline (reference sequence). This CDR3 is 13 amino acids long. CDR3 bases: TGTGCCTGGCGGGACACGAATAATTCACCCCTCCACTTT. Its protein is CAWRDTNNSPLHF.

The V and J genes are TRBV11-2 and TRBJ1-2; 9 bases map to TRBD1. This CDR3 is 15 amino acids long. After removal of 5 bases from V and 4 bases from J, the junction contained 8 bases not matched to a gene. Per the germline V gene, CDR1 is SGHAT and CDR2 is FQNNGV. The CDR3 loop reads CASSRPGQGVYGYTF. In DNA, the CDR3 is TGTGCCAGCAGCCGACCGGGACAGGGTGTCTATGGCTACACCTTC.

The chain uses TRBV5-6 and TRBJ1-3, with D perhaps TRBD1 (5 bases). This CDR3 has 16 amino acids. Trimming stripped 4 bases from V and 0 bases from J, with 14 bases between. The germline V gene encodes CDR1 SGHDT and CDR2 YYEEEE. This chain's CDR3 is CASSVIQGLSGNTIYF. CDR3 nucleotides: TGTGCCAGCAGCGTCATCCAGGGCCTCTCTGGAAACACCATATATTTT.

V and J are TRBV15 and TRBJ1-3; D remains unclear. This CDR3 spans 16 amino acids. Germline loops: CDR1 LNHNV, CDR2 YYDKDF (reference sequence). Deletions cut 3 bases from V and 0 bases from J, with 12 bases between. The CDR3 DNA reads TGTGCCACCAGCAGCGGGGTGGGATACTCTGGAAACACCATATATTTT. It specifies CATSSGVGYSGNTIYF.